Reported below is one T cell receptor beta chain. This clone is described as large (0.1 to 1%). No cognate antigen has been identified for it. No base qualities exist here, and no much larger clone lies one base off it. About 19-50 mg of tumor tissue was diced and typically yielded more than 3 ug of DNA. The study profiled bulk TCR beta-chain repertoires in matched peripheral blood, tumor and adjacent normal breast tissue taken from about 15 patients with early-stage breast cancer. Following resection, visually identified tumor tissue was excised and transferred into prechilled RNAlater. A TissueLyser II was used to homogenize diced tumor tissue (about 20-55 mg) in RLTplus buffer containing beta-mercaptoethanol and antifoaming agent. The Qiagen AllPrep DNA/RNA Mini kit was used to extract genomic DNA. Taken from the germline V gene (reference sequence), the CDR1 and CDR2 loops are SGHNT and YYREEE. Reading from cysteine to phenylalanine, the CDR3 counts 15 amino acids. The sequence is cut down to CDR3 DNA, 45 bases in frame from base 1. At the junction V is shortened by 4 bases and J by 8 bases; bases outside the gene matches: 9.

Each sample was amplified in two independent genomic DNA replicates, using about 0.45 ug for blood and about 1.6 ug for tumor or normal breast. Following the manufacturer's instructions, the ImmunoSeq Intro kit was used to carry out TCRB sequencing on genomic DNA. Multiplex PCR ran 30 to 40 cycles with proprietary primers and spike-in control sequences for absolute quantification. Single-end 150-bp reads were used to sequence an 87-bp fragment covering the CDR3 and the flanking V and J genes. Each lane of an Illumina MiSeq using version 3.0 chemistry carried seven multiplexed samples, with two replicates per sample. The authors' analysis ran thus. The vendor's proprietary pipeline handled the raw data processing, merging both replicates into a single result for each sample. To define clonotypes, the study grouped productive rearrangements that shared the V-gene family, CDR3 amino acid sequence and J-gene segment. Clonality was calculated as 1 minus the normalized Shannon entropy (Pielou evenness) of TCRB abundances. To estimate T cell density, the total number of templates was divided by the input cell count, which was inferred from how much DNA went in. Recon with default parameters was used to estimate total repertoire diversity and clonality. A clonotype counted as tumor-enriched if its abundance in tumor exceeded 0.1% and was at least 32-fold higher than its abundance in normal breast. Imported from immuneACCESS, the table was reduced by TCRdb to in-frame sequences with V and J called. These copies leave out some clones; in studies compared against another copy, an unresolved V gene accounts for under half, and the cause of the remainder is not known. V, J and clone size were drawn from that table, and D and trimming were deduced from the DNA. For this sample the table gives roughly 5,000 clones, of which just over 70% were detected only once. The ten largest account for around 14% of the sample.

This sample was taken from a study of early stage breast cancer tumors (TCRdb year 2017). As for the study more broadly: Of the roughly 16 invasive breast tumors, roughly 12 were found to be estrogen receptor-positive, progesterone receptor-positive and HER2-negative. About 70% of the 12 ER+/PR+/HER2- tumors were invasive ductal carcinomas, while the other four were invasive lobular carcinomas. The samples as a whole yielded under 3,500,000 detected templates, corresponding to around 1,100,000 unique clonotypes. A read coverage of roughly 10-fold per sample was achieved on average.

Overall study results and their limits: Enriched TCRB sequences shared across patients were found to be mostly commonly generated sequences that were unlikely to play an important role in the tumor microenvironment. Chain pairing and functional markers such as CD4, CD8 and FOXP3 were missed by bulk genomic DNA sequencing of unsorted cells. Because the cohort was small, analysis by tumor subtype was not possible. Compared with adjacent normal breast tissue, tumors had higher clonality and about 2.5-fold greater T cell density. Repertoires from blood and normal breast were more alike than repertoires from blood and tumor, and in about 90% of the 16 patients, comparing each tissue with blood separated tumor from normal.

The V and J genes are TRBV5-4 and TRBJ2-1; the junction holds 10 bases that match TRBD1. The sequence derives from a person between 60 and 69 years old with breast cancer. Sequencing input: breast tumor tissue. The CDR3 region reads CASSLTGTGEYEQFF. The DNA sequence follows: TGTGCCAGCAGCCTTACTGGGACAGGGGAATATGAGCAGTTCTTC.